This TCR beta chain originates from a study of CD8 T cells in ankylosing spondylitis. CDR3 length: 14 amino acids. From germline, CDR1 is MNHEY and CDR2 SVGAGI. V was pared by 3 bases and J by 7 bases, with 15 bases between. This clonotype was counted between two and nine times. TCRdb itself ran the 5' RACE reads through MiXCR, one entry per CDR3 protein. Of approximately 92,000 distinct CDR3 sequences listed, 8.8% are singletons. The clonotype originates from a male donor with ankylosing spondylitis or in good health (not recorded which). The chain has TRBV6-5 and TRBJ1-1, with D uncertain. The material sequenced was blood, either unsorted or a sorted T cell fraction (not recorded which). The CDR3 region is CASSYVAGGFEAFF. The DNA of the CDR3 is TGTGCCAGCAGTTATGTTGCGGGTGGATTTGAAGCTTTCTTT.